Listed below are T cell receptor beta chains from one sample, sequenced in a study of cytomegalovirus exposure and HLA in healthy donors. The repertoire was sequenced with immunoSEQ multiplex PCR; TCRdb's copy has only in-frame clones and lacks some. The sample has about 160,000 clones, about 76% seen once. The sequenced sample was PBMCs. All receptors derive from a male donor in good health and CMV-seropositive. Each CDR3 is given with its conserved first and last residue. D genes are given only for firm matches. Clone size is given for some rows only: seen once, a few or many times, or a class if the clone is expanded.

CDR3nt | CDR3aa | d_gene | abundance | j_gene | v_gene
TGTGCCAGCAGCCAAGGGTGGCAGTTCTCCTACGAGCAGTACTTC | CASSQGWQFSYEQYF | NA | NA | TRBJ2-7 | TRBV4-2
TGTGCCAGCAGCTTGGCCGACAGGGAGAGCACTGAAGCTTTCTTT | CASSLADRESTEAFF | TRBD1 | NA | TRBJ1-1 | TRBV5-4
TGTGCCTGGAGTGTAAGCATCTACTACGAGCAGTACTTC | CAWSVSIYYEQYF | NA | NA | TRBJ2-7 | TRBV30
TGTGCCACTCTAGTGGGTGGGGGGGGCCGTGGGGAGCAGTTCTTC | CATLVGGGGRGEQFF | NA | NA | TRBJ2-1 | TRBV6-6
TGTGCCAGCAGCCTAAGAGGGACAGGGAAGAGTAGGCGGGGCTACACCTTC | CASSLRGTGKSRRGYTF | TRBD1 | NA | TRBJ1-2 | TRBV13
TGTGCCAGCAGCCCTCCGGGGGGTGTAGACATTCAGTACTTC | CASSPPGGVDIQYF | TRBD2 | NA | TRBJ2-4 | TRBV9
TGTGCCAGCAGACTACTAGGACAGGAAGGCTACACCTTC | CASRLLGQEGYTF | TRBD1 | NA | TRBJ1-2 | TRBV6-6
TGTGCCAGTATGGGGGGCTATGGCTACACCTTC | CASMGGYGYTF | NA | NA | TRBJ1-2 | TRBV19
TGTGCCAGCCGCCAGGGGGCAAATGAGCAGTTCTTC | CASRQGANEQFF | TRBD1 | NA | TRBJ2-1 | TRBV5-4
TGTGCTAGCAGTCCCGGGACAGGGGTGGAAAAACTGTTTTTT | CASSPGTGVEKLFF | TRBD1 | NA | TRBJ1-4 | TRBV7-7
TGCGCCAGCAGCCAAGCAGGGCCAACTGAAGCTTTCTTT | CASSQAGPTEAFF | NA | few | TRBJ1-1 | TRBV4-1
TGTGCCAGCAGCTTGGAGGGGGGGCTCGGGTCCTATAATTCACCCCTCCACTTT | CASSLEGGLGSYNSPLHF | NA | NA | TRBJ1-6 | TRBV5-4
TGCGCCAGCAGCCATGCGGGGGCTCCAGATACGCAGTATTTT | CASSHAGAPDTQYF | NA | NA | TRBJ2-3 | TRBV4-1
TGTGCCAGCAGCTTAGCTGAGAGCACTGAAAAACTGTTTTTT | CASSLAESTEKLFF | NA | medium-sized | TRBJ1-4 | TRBV7-9
TGTGCCACCGTCGGGGGGTTCGATGGCTACACCTTC | CATVGGFDGYTF | NA | NA | TRBJ1-2 | TRBV6-5
TGTGCCAGTAGTCCATGGACAGCCCAGCTCCCCAATCAGCCCCAGCATTTT | CASSPWTAQLPNQPQHF | NA | NA | TRBJ1-5 | TRBV19
TGTGCCAGCAGCTTTCGTGGCAGGGGGTCCACAGATACGCAGTATTTT | CASSFRGRGSTDTQYF | TRBD1 | NA | TRBJ2-3 | TRBV11-2
TGTGCCAGCAGTTTAGGGACTAGTTACAATGAGCAGTTCTTC | CASSLGTSYNEQFF | TRBD2 | few | TRBJ2-1 | TRBV7-2
TGCGCCAGCAGCCAAGATTCTAGGAGGCCCTACGAGCAGTACTTC | CASSQDSRRPYEQYF | NA | once | TRBJ2-7 | TRBV4-1
TGCGCCAGCAGCCAATGGACAGGGGGCCACGAGCAGTACTTC | CASSQWTGGHEQYF | TRBD1 | NA | TRBJ2-7 | TRBV4-1
TGTGCCAGCCCCGCTGGTAGCGGGACCCTTATGGAGCAGTTCTTC | CASPAGSGTLMEQFF | TRBD2 | NA | TRBJ2-1 | TRBV7-9
TGTGCCAGCAGCTCCTCACGGGGTAGCACAGATACGCAGTATTTT | CASSSSRGSTDTQYF | NA | NA | TRBJ2-3 | TRBV9
TGTGCCAGCAGCTTTGAGGGGGAAAACGATGAGCAGTTCTTC | CASSFEGENDEQFF | NA | NA | TRBJ2-1 | TRBV7-3
TGTGCCAGCAGCAAAAACAGGGGAGGTGCAGAGACCCAGTACTTC | CASSKNRGGAETQYF | NA | NA | TRBJ2-5 | TRBV7-6
TGCGCCAGCAGTCAAGAGGATCCAGATACGCAGTATTTT | CASSQEDPDTQYF | NA | NA | TRBJ2-3 | TRBV23-1
TGTGCCAGCAGCCAAGACTGGCAGGAGGGAACTGGAAACACCATATATTTT | CASSQDWQEGTGNTIYF | NA | NA | TRBJ1-3 | TRBV4-2
TGTGCTAGTGGTTTGCCCCTCGGGGGGGTCGACAATGAGCAGTTCTTC | CASGLPLGGVDNEQFF | TRBD2 | once | TRBJ2-1 | TRBV12-5
TGTGCCAGCAGCCTCAGAGGACTAGCGGGGTCGTACGAGCAGTACTTC | CASSLRGLAGSYEQYF | TRBD2 | once | TRBJ2-7 | TRBV7-2
TGTGCCAGCAGTGAATCAGGGCTCAATCAGCCCCAGCATTTT | CASSESGLNQPQHF | NA | NA | TRBJ1-5 | TRBV2
TGTGCCATCCTCGGGGGGGCCTTGGATGGCTACACCTTC | CAILGGALDGYTF | NA | NA | TRBJ1-2 | TRBV6-1
TGTGCCAGCAGCTTAACCCAGAACACTGAAGCTTTCTTT | CASSLTQNTEAFF | NA | NA | TRBJ1-1 | TRBV7-3
TGTGCCAGCTCACCGGGACAGGGGGCGGGAGAGACCCAGTACTTC | CASSPGQGAGETQYF | TRBD1 | NA | TRBJ2-5 | TRBV18
TGTGCCAGCACTAGCACAGATACGCAGTATTTT | CASTSTDTQYF | NA | once | TRBJ2-3 | TRBV6-4
TGTGCCAGCAGTGTCGGGGGTTTAGGCTATGGCTACACCTTC | CASSVGGLGYGYTF | NA | NA | TRBJ1-2 | TRBV2
TGCGCCAGCAGCCAGAGACAGGGGTCCTATAATTCACCCCTCCACTTT | CASSQRQGSYNSPLHF | TRBD1 | few | TRBJ1-6 | TRBV4-3
TGTGCCAGCAGCCCCCGTGTAGCGGGGGGCTACAATGAGCAGTTCTTC | CASSPRVAGGYNEQFF | TRBD2 | NA | TRBJ2-1 | TRBV4-2
TGTGCCAGCAGAATAGGACAGGGGAGCACTGAAGCTTTCTTT | CASRIGQGSTEAFF | TRBD1 | few | TRBJ1-1 | TRBV2